The TCR beta chain described here comes from a study of cytomegalovirus exposure and HLA in healthy donors. The PCR had 60 Vbeta and 13 Jbeta primers. The table came from immunoSEQ multiplex PCR; TCRdb's copy has only in-frame clones and leaves some out. The sample yields about 160,000 clones, approximately 78% seen once. The CDR3 has 13 residues. V dropped 0 bases and J dropped 12; count of bases not matched to a gene: 4. Germline-derived CDR1 and CDR2 are SGHTA and FQGNSA. This chain uses TRBV7-2 with TRBJ2-2, with 7 bases fitting TRBD1. The TCR comes from a male donor in good health and CMV-seropositive. Sequenced input: PBMCs. The CDR3 bases are TGTGCCAGCAGCTTAGCCGGACAGGCGAAGCTGTTTTTT. Protein sequence: CASSLAGQAKLFF.